This TCR beta chain was documented in a study of multiple sclerosis patients with progressive multifocal leukoencephalopathy (dated 2019 in TCRdb). Context from the whole study: Peripheral T and B cells were examined in MS patients who developed PML (4 under natalizumab, 1 after alemtuzumab) and in treated patients who did not develop PML. Two natalizumab-treated patients who later developed PML were followed longitudinally from before therapy through 6 and 12 months to PML onset. The goal was to find JC virus-specific or public T-cell expansions that arose at the time of PML onset.

This clone has more than one count but fewer than ten. No cognate antigen has been identified for it. No base-level quality is on record; no much larger clone is a single base apart. The time point label on this specimen signifies: time of PML onset. This sample's treatment or condition label indicates: on natalizumab therapy at sampling. PML was diagnosed from clinical and MRI findings and confirmed by detection of JC virus DNA in cerebrospinal fluid. Among the natalizumab-treated patients, PML showed up after anywhere between 16 and 56 months of natalizumab therapy. Every listed patient had received interferon beta before, and every PML patient was female. Blood samples for T3 were taken at PML onset. Ficoll-Hypaque density gradient centrifugation was used to isolate peripheral blood mononuclear cells. Based on the germline V gene (reference sequence), the CDR1 and CDR2 sequences are LNHDA and SQIVND. V is cut by 4 bases and J by 1 base, and the space between the germline ends is 13 bases. Measured from the cysteine to the phenylalanine, the CDR3 is 15 residues long. Only the CDR3 DNA stays, 45 bases, in frame from base 1.

Paper-wide results and their limitations: Lower normalized Shannon entropy suggested less diverse TRB repertoires in most PML patients, whereas the natalizumab-treated controls showed values near 1. Analysis was restricted to peripheral blood, although for natalizumab-associated PML, cerebrospinal fluid or brain lymphocytes might be more informative. With only a small, descriptive cohort, it remained unclear whether the findings reflect JC virus infection or general immunocompromise. TRB clones above 0.5% frequency appeared only in PML patients, but expanded clones at PML onset were already present before and during natalizumab therapy. When PML developed, no shared TRBV or TRBJ gene usage and no preferred TRBV-TRBJ pairings were found.

TRB CDR3 regions were amplified from genomic DNA with the immunoSEQ two-step multiplex PCR at survey-level depth. To estimate template counts and remove amplification bias, each PCR was spiked with synthetic inline TR CDR3 controls covering all V-J pairings. Reads were processed so that amplification and sequencing bias were reduced, and quantification was performed against synthetic TR CDR3 analogs. From the authors' description of their analysis: Raw data were processed in ImmunoSEQ Analyzer, with out-of-frame sequences and CDR3s containing stop codons removed, and genes were named according to IMGT nomenclature. Normalized Shannon entropy, defined as 1 minus Pielou's evenness, served as the summary measure of repertoire diversity. Two TRB sequences were counted as identical only if the two sequences had the same V gene, J gene and CDR3. Public PML clonotypes were defined as CDR3s shared by two or more PML-onset samples but absent from earlier samples, from controls, and from public databases. Positional CDR3 amino acid composition was analyzed in Skylign with the observed count method. TCRdb provides this immuneACCESS table in a form limited to in-frame rearrangements. Some clones are lacking; in checked studies, under half of them reflect an unresolved V gene, and why the rest are absent is not known. V and J calls and clone size come straight from that table; D and trimming were deduced from the DNA. The sample yields more than 30,000 clones; about 87% were counted once. In total, the top ten clones hold around 5.7% of the sample.

The sequence was collected from a woman aged 40 to 49 with progressive multifocal leukoencephalopathy. In this chain, TRBV19 is recombined with TRBJ1-1, with TRBD1 perhaps the D gene, on 5 matching bases. Source: PBMCs, taken from a patient treated with natalizumab. The DNA reads as follows: TGTGCCAGTAGTAGGGTGGGGCGAACGAACACTGAAGCTTTCTTT. This sequence encodes CASSRVGRTNTEAFF. With the rest looked up from the reference TRBV19 and TRBJ1-1 genes rather than sequenced, the full variable domain is DGGITQSPKYLFRKEGQNVTLSCEQNLNHDAMYWYRQDPGQGLRLIYYSQIVNDFQKGDIAEGYSVSREKKESFPLTVTSAQKNPTAFYLCASSRVGRTNTEAFFGQGTRLTVV.